One and the same sample provided the 15 T cell receptor beta chains below, sequenced in a study of T cells after yellow fever vaccination. Using its own MiXCR run on the 5' RACE reads, TCRdb lists one record per CDR3 protein. The sample shows 95,000 to 100,000 distinct CDR3 sequences, about 5.8% of them seen only once. This specimen was CD8+ T cells sorted from PBMCs, taken 10 days after the yellow fever booster vaccination. The origin of the receptors is a man between 18 and 35 years old who received the YFV17D yellow fever vaccine.

The J gene is TRBJ2-1, the V gene TRBV16; no definite D call. The CDR3 has 13 amino acids. The V gene's germline CDR1 is KGHSY and CDR2 FQNENV. The V end was cut by 0 bases, the J end by 9 bases, with 9 bases between. CDR3 residues: CASSQSPNSEQFF. CDR3 nucleotide sequence: TGTGCCAGCAGCCAATCCCCTAATAGTGAGCAGTTCTTC.

There are a few counts of this clonotype. The genes are TRBV6-2 or TRBV6-3 and TRBJ1-5; 10 bases match TRBD1. CDR3 length: 14 amino acids. V trimming: 5 bases; J trimming: 7 bases; junction bases outside the gene matches: 5. The V gene's germline CDR1 is MNHEY and CDR2 SVGEGT. The CDR3 nucleotides read TGTGCCAGCAGTCCGGGACAGGGGTTACAGCCCCAGCATTTT. The encoded protein is CASSPGQGLQPQHF.

The V call is TRBV4-1, the J call TRBJ2-7, with D unresolved. Germline V gene sequence: CDR1 MGHRA, CDR2 YSYEKL. The V end lost 0 bases, the J end lost 6 bases, and 12 bases lay between the germline ends. The CDR3 has 14 amino acids. The chain's CDR3 is CASSQDLEPSEQYF. CDR3 nucleotides: TGCGCCAGCAGCCAAGACCTTGAACCCTCCGAGCAGTACTTC.

V is TRBV12-3 or TRBV12-4 and J is TRBJ2-6; 7 positions agree with TRBD2. Trimming at V came to 5 bases and at J to 2 bases, leaving 3 bases not matched to a gene. The CDR3 covers 15 residues. DNA for the CDR3: TGTGCCAGCAGTCCAGGGACTACTGGGGCCAACGTCCTGACTTTC. Translated, it gives CASSPGTTGANVLTF.

This rearrangement joins TRBV12-3 or TRBV12-4 to TRBJ1-6, with 7 bases that match TRBD1. The length of the CDR3 is 15 residues. V shed 5 bases and J 0 bases; nucleotides not matched to a gene: 1. The DNA for the CDR3 is TGTGCCAGCAGTCCAGGGGGCTCCTATAATTCACCCCTCCACTTT. Amino acid sequence: CASSPGGSYNSPLHF.

The chain uses TRBV3-1 and TRBJ1-1; a weak D match, TRBD1 (5 bases). Trimming cost V 3 bases and J 5 bases, with 16 bases left between them. Germline CDR1 and CDR2: LGHDT and YNNKEL (reference sequence). This CDR3 has 15 amino acids. The CDR3 sequence is CASSHGILWGTEAFF. The DNA of the CDR3 is TGTGCCAGCAGCCATGGTATACTCTGGGGGACTGAAGCTTTCTTT.

This clonotype was seen at least ten times. The rearrangement uses TRBV6-4 and TRBJ2-3, with TRBD2 as a possible D gene (7 bases). The CDR3 is made up of 15 amino acids. The germline CDR1 and CDR2 sequences are MRHNA and SNTAGT. V gave up 2 bases and J gave up 0 bases, with 9 bases separating them. The DNA of the CDR3 is TGTGCCAGCAGTGACGGGGGGGCTAGCACAGATACGCAGTATTTT. Its translation is CASSDGGASTDTQYF.

This chain uses TRBV11-2 with TRBJ2-5, with 9 nucleotides matching TRBD2. The CDR3 length is 15 residues. Germline V CDR1 and CDR2: SGHAT, FQNNGV. Losses at the gene ends were 5 bases for V and 2 bases for J; bases not matched to a gene: 6. CDR3 protein: CASSEAGGPQETQYF. For the CDR3, the DNA is TGTGCCAGCAGCGAGGCGGGGGGGCCGCAAGAGACCCAGTACTTC. Full variable domain (remainder filled in from reference TRBV11-2 and TRBJ2-5): EAGVAQSPRYKIIEKRQSVAFWCNPISGHATLYWYQQILGQGPKLLIQFQNNGVVDDSQLPKDRFSAERLKGVDSTLKIQPAKLEDSAVYLCASSEAGGPQETQYFGPGTRLLVL.

The rearrangement uses TRBV7-9 and TRBJ1-5; 7 nucleotides line up with TRBD1. From germline, CDR1 is SEHNR and CDR2 FQNEAQ (reference sequence). The CDR3 has 13 amino acids. V was pared by 10 bases and J by 5 bases, with 8 bases of the junction left unmatched. CDR3 DNA sequence: TGTGCCACTTCAGGGGACAGCTATCAGCCCCAGCATTTT. Protein sequence: CATSGDSYQPQHF. The variable domain in full, with the rest retrieved from reference TRBV7-9 and TRBJ1-5, is DTGVSQNPRHKITKRGQNVTFRCDPISEHNRLYWYRQTLGQGPEFLTYFQNEAQLEKSRLLSDRFSAERPKGSFSTLEIQRTEQGDSAMYLCATSGDSYQPQHFGDGTRLSIL.

Many counts were recorded for this clonotype. The chain links TRBV16 to TRBJ2-1; 13 bases agree with TRBD2. V dropped 3 bases and J dropped 4; count of bases not matched to a gene: 0. CDR1 and CDR2 from the germline V gene are KGHSY and FQNENV. The CDR3 runs to 15 residues. The CDR3 nucleotides are TGTGCCAGCAGCCAGGGACTAGCGGGATACAATGAGCAGTTCTTC. It yields the protein CASSQGLAGYNEQFF.

This clonotype was recorded at least ten times. V usage is TRBV12-3 or TRBV12-4 and J usage is TRBJ2-5; the D is unclear. The CDR3 is made up of 13 amino acids. The V end lost 6 bases, the J end lost 5 bases, and 13 bases lay between the germline ends. CDR3 nucleotides: TGTGCCAGCAGAAACCCAAAGTGGGAGACCCAGTACTTC. Amino acids: CASRNPKWETQYF.

This clonotype occurred many times. The V and J genes are TRBV5-1 and TRBJ2-5; TRBD2 matches at 14 bases. The CDR3 has 17 residues. V lost 4 bases, J lost 5 bases, and 10 bases stayed unmatched. The germline gives CDR1 SGHRS, CDR2 YFSETQ. CDR3 nucleotides: TGCGCCAGCAGCCACGGGACTAGCGGGGGTCCGGGTGAGACCCAGTACTTC. This sequence encodes CASSHGTSGGPGETQYF.

This clonotype has only one observation. The V gene is TRBV5-6, the J gene TRBJ2-7; D remains ambiguous. V was clipped by 0 bases and J by 7 bases, with 11 bases between them. Germline V CDR1 and CDR2: SGHDT, YYEEEE. The CDR3 is 13 residues long. DNA of the CDR3: TGTGCCAGCAGCTTGGTAGGTCATTGGGAGCAGTACTTC. Encoded protein: CASSLVGHWEQYF.

This chain links TRBV6-5 with TRBJ1-3; possible D gene TRBD1, 6 bases. In germline, CDR1 is MNHEY, CDR2 SVGAGI. Deletions cut 5 bases from V and 0 bases from J, with 23 bases between. The CDR3 consists of 19 residues. This chain's CDR3 is CASSPLINWGHSSGNTIYF. DNA of the CDR3: TGTGCCAGCAGTCCCCTCATTAACTGGGGACACTCCTCTGGAAACACCATATATTTT.

The chain joins TRBV9 to TRBJ1-3; D gene ambiguous. Germline values: CDR1 SGDLS, CDR2 YYNGEE. Trimming stripped 3 bases from V and 4 bases from J, with 14 bases between. The CDR3 totals 15 residues. DNA for the CDR3: TGTGCCAGCAGCGCGAACCTGTACACCGGAAACACCATATATTTT. Protein product: CASSANLYTGNTIYF.